This TCR beta chain was recovered during a study of OX40 agonist ivuxolimab in advanced cancers. Here immunoSEQ multiplex PCR was the method, and the copy in TCRdb shows in-frame clones only, minus some. The sample lists over 60,000 clones, roughly 80% seen once, with under 2% in the top ten. The germline V gene has CDR1 KGHSH and CDR2 LQKENI. Trimming pared 0 bases from V and 6 bases from J, leaving 15 bases between. The CDR3 length is 15 residues. The receptor was isolated from an adult with an advanced solid tumor such as melanoma, head and neck, liver or kidney cancer. The chain employs TRBV18 and TRBJ2-7, with D perhaps matching TRBD2 (5 bases). The specimen comprised CD4+ or CD8+ T cells sorted from blood, sampled in a trial of the OX40 agonist ivuxolimab. CDR3 sequence: CASSPPGSPRGEQYV. CDR3 in DNA: TGTGCCAGCTCACCACCGGGGAGCCCCCGCGGCGAGCAGTACGTC.